These 22 T cell receptor beta chains came from one sample sequenced in a study of spatial heterogeneity in lung cancer. The study's findings and limits: Mutation tallies in tumors tracked expanded intratumoral alpha and beta TCR counts.

Indicated time point: sample taken at primary tumor resection. Their cognate antigens are unknown. MiXCR, applied by TCRdb to the 5' RACE reads, yields one record per CDR3 protein. The table includes roughly 16,000 distinct CDR3 sequences, 6.2% detected once. The starting material was lung tumor tissue, obtained at surgery. Receptors originate from a male donor with early-stage non-small cell lung cancer.

This clonotype was observed many times. In a library made to pick up alpha chains, this beta chain is a stray read with a size that means little. The chain links TRBV28 to TRBJ1-2; perhaps TRBD1 as D (5 bases). Germline-derived CDR1 and CDR2 are MDHEN and SYDVKM. V was cut by 3 bases and J by 2 bases, with 16 bases left in between. The CDR3 contains 16 residues. As DNA, the CDR3 is TGTGCCAGCAGTTTTGGGCAGGGTTACCGAAACTATGGCTACACCTTC. This gives the protein CASSFGQGYRNYGYTF.

This clonotype showed up many times. In a library made to pick up alpha chains, this beta chain is a stray read with a size that means little. The chain recombines TRBV20-1 with TRBJ2-7, with D maybe TRBD1 (5 bases). The germline V gene encodes CDR1 DFQATT and CDR2 SNEGSKA (reference sequence). Trimming removed 1 base at V and 2 bases at J, with 6 bases between. The CDR3 length is 12 residues. The CDR3 here is CSARAGTYEQYF. The CDR3 DNA is TGCAGTGCTAGAGCAGGGACCTACGAGCAGTACTTC.

This clonotype was observed at least ten times. The library was designed around alpha chains, so this beta chain is a stray read whose abundance carries little weight. The CDR3 loop reads CSVAEPPSYEQYF. Here the CDR3 DNA reads TGCAGCGTTGCAGAGCCCCCCTCCTACGAGCAGTACTTC. The V call is TRBV29-1, the J call TRBJ2-7, with D uncertain. Per the germline V gene, CDR1 is SQVTM and CDR2 is ANQGSEA. V was cut by 4 bases and J by 0 bases, with 10 bases left in between. The CDR3 has 13 amino acids.

By sample fraction, this clonotype is medium-sized (0.01 to 0.1%). As an off-target read in a library built for alpha chains, this beta chain has a frequency of little significance. This chain joins TRBV2 and TRBJ1-5; 9 nucleotides agree with TRBD1. The CDR3 runs to 15 residues. J lost 2 bases, V lost 6 bases, and 5 bases had no gene match. The germline CDR1 and CDR2 sequences are SNHLY and FYNNEI. The CDR3 region is CASRGQGSGNQPQHF. For the CDR3, the DNA is TGTGCCAGCAGGGGACAGGGATCCGGCAATCAGCCCCAGCATTTT.

There are many counts of this clonotype. Since the library was made to target alpha chains, this beta chain is a stray read and its abundance is not meaningful. This sequence joins TRBV28 and TRBJ1-5, with D possibly being TRBD1 (6 bases). Trimming pared 6 bases from V and 7 bases from J, leaving 19 bases between. Per germline, CDR1 MDHEN and CDR2 SYDVKM. CDR3 length: 15 amino acids. The CDR3 spells CASSLLQGFEQPQHF. Here the CDR3 DNA reads TGTGCCAGCAGCCTCCTCCAGGGGTTTGAGCAGCCCCAGCATTTT. Full variable domain (missing parts from reference TRBV28 and TRBJ1-5): DVKVTQSSRYLVKRTGEKVFLECVQDMDHENMFWYRQDPGLGLRLIYFSYDVKMKEKGDIPEGYSVSREKKERFSLILESASTNQTSMYLCASSLLQGFEQPQHFGDGTRLSIL.

This clonotype was seen ten or more times. The library was designed around alpha chains, so this beta chain is a stray read whose abundance carries little weight. This chain joins TRBV11-2 and TRBJ2-7; the D gene is possibly TRBD1 (5 bases). This CDR3 contains 15 residues. The germline V gene has CDR1 SGHAT and CDR2 FQNNGV. V lost 1 base to trimming and J lost 2 bases, with 12 bases between them. The CDR3 here is CASSLVPGKPYEQYF. The CDR3 DNA follows: TGTGCCAGCAGCTTAGTTCCAGGGAAACCCTACGAGCAGTACTTC.

Comments on this clonotype: For a library built for alpha chains, this beta chain is a stray read; little rests on its size. V is TRBV18 and J is TRBJ1-5, with unresolved D. This CDR3 spans 13 amino acids. Trimming stripped 6 bases from V and 5 bases from J, with 11 bases between. Germline CDR1 is KGHSH and CDR2 is LQKENI. The CDR3 DNA follows: TGTGCCAGCTCCAAAGATTCCGATCAGCCCCAGCATTTT. Translating gives CASSKDSDQPQHF.

This clonotype has ten or more counts. Little can be read into the size of this beta chain, an off-target read in a library designed for alpha chains. J is TRBJ1-1 and V is TRBV5-1; 7 bases match TRBD1. In germline, CDR1 is SGHRS, CDR2 YFSETQ. The CDR3 is 14 residues long. The J segment lost 1 base and the V segment lost 3 bases, leaving 3 bases of the junction unmatched. The CDR3 here is CASSSDRKNTEAFF. The CDR3 DNA sequence: TGCGCCAGCAGCTCGGACAGGAAGAACACTGAAGCTTTCTTT.

This clonotype was recorded many times. As an off-target read in a library built for alpha chains, this beta chain has a frequency of little significance. This rearrangement joins TRBV20-1 to TRBJ2-7; 9 bases align to TRBD2. V shed 5 bases, J shed 1 base, and the junction held 6 bases outside the gene matches. Per the germline V gene, CDR1 is DFQATT and CDR2 is SNEGSKA (reference sequence). The CDR3 spans 14 residues. CDR3 loop: CSARWAGGSYEQYF. CDR3 nucleotide sequence: TGCAGTGCTCGCTGGGCGGGGGGGTCCTACGAGCAGTACTTC.

This clonotype was recorded at least ten times. The library was prepared for alpha chains; this beta chain is a stray read, so its frequency means little. This chain links TRBV6-6 with TRBJ1-6; 9 bases agree with TRBD1. This CDR3 is built from 14 residues. V was clipped by 8 bases and J by 5 bases; unmatched bases: 4. Germline lookup yields CDR1 MNHNY and CDR2 SVGAGI (reference sequence). The CDR3 DNA sequence: TGTGCCAGCTCCCGGGACAGGGATAATTCACCCCTCCACTTT. Translated: CASSRDRDNSPLHF.

This clonotype came up many times. As an off-target read in a library built for alpha chains, this beta chain has a frequency of little significance. The chain carries TRBV20-1 and TRBJ2-7, with 9 bases matching TRBD1. CDR1 is DFQATT, CDR2 SNEGSKA, per germline (reference sequence). Germline trimming cut 6 bases from V and 2 bases from J; bases unmatched to any gene: 8. The CDR3 runs to 14 residues. DNA for the CDR3: TGCAGTGCGGGACAGGGAGGGCCGACCTACGAGCAGTACTTC. Its translation is CSAGQGGPTYEQYF.

This clonotype was seen repeatedly, ten times or more. Little can be read into the size of this beta chain, an off-target read in a library designed for alpha chains. This rearrangement joins TRBV28 to TRBJ2-7; TRBD2 matches at 7 bases. The CDR3 is made up of 15 amino acids. Germline assignment: CDR1 MDHEN and CDR2 SYDVKM. V lost 1 base to trimming and J lost 6 bases; unmatched junction nucleotides: 9. Written as DNA, the CDR3 is TGTGCCAGCAGTTTATCTCGAGCGGGGTTTCTCGAGCAGTACTTC. Amino acids: CASSLSRAGFLEQYF.

In its sample, this clonotype was seen many times. Being off target in a library aimed at alpha chains, this beta chain has a size of little meaning. This chain connects TRBV30 to TRBJ1-1, with 7 positions matching TRBD1. The CDR3 runs 14 residues. With V trimmed by 2 bases and J by 0 bases, 3 bases remained unmatched. The germline CDR1 and CDR2 sequences are GTSNPN and SVGIG (reference sequence). As DNA, the CDR3 is TGTGCCTGGAGTAGGGGGCCCCTGAACACTGAAGCTTTCTTT. Translated, it gives CAWSRGPLNTEAFF.

This clonotype was picked up many times. Because the library targeted alpha chains, this beta chain is an off-target read whose size means little. The chain joins TRBV20-1 to TRBJ1-6, with TRBD1 matching over 9 bases. V dropped 0 bases and J dropped 8; count of bases not matched to a gene: 5. CDR3 length: 15 amino acids. Germline V CDR1 and CDR2: DFQATT, SNEGSKA (reference sequence). The CDR3 DNA follows: TGCAGTGCTAGAGATCCCAGGACAGGGGATTCACCCCTCCACTTT. Its translation: CSARDPRTGDSPLHF.

This clonotype was seen at least ten times. A library prepared for alpha chains yielded this beta chain as an off-target read; its size is of little meaning. The rearrangement links TRBV6-1 to TRBJ2-3; D possibly corresponds to TRBD2 (6 bases). The CDR3 sequence is 13 residues long. Per germline, CDR1 MNHNS and CDR2 SASEGT. Trimming removed 8 bases at V and 2 bases at J, with 11 bases between. Here the CDR3 reads CASRDSNTDTQYF. The CDR3 DNA sequence: TGTGCCAGCCGGGACTCTAACACAGATACGCAGTATTTT.

This clonotype was observed at least ten times. Because the library targeted alpha chains, this beta chain is an off-target read whose size means little. The chain recombines TRBV10-3 with TRBJ2-7, with D maybe TRBD1 (5 bases). Looked up from germline, CDR1 is ENHRY and CDR2 is SYGVKD. Between the trimmed V and J ends, which lost 5 bases and 7 bases, there was a span of 21 bases. The CDR3 contains 15 residues. CDR3 sequence reads: CAISNPGLNVDEQYF. The CDR3 DNA sequence: TGTGCCATCAGTAACCCAGGGTTGAACGTCGATGAGCAGTACTTC.

This clonotype was seen ten or more times. This beta chain is a stray read from a library made for alpha chains; its abundance is not meaningful. J is TRBJ1-5 and V is TRBV5-1; 10 bases map to TRBD1. The ends lost 4 bases at V and 5 bases at J; junction bases unmatched: 6. The CDR3 covers 15 residues. The germline CDR1 and CDR2 sequences are SGHRS and YFSETQ. The DNA for the CDR3 is TGCGCCAGCAGCATGTCCGGGACAGGGGATCAGCCCCAGCATTTT. Its protein product is CASSMSGTGDQPQHF. Drawing the rest from reference TRBV5-1 and TRBJ1-5, the complete variable domain is KAGVTQTPRYLIKTRGQQVTLSCSPISGHRSVSWYQQTPGQGLQFLFEYFSETQRNKGNFPGRFSGRQFSNSRSEMNVSTLELGDSALYLCASSMSGTGDQPQHFGDGTRLSIL.

The sample holds many counts of this clonotype. This beta chain is a stray sequence in a library constructed for alpha chains; its clone size is not meaningful. The genes are TRBV7-8 and TRBJ2-1; 7 bases are a match to TRBD2. Germline loops: CDR1 SGHVS, CDR2 FQNEAQ. With V trimmed by 1 base and J by 8 bases, 17 bases remained unmatched. CDR3 length: 18 residues. The CDR3 here is CASSLVWGRALVIDEQFF. CDR3 sequence (DNA): TGTGCCAGCAGCTTAGTATGGGGGAGGGCCTTAGTTATTGATGAGCAGTTCTTC.

This clonotype was seen only a few times. A library made for alpha chains picked up this beta chain off target, so its size means little. The rearrangement uses TRBV5-6 and TRBJ1-2; unclear D gene. The V end lost 1 base, the J end lost 6 bases, and 13 bases lay between the germline ends. This CDR3 comprises 14 residues. Germline lookup yields CDR1 SGHDT and CDR2 YYEEEE. CDR3 bases: TGTGCCAGCAGCTTGTTTTCCGGGCGGCATGGCTACACCTTC. This sequence encodes CASSLFSGRHGYTF.

This clonotype was detected ten times or more. Found in a library prepared for alpha chains, this beta chain is an off-target read, and its abundance has little meaning. This sequence joins TRBV27 and TRBJ2-3; D not resolved. CDR1 is MNHEY and CDR2 is SMNVEV in the germline V gene (reference sequence). Trimming cost V 6 bases and J 0 bases, with 7 bases left between them. The CDR3 has 13 amino acids. The CDR3 reads CASSQPSTDTQYF. The CDR3 bases are TGTGCCAGCAGCCAACCTAGCACAGATACGCAGTATTTT.

In this sample, this clonotype turned up many times. A library made for alpha chains picked up this beta chain off target, so its size means little. This chain links TRBV20-1 with TRBJ1-1; 12 bases are a match to TRBD1. After removal of 6 bases from V and 2 bases from J, the junction contained 4 bases not matched to a gene. Per germline, CDR1 DFQATT and CDR2 SNEGSKA (reference sequence). This CDR3 spans 14 amino acids. This CDR3 is CSAYGTGGNTEAFF. The CDR3 bases are TGCAGTGCGTACGGGACAGGGGGCAACACTGAAGCTTTCTTT.

At least ten counts were recorded for this clonotype. Being off target in a library aimed at alpha chains, this beta chain has a size of little meaning. The gene calls are TRBV7-9 and TRBJ1-4, with D perhaps TRBD1 (5 bases). V was clipped by 5 bases and J by 8 bases, with 12 bases between them. Germline-derived CDR1 and CDR2 are SEHNR and FQNEAQ (reference sequence). This CDR3 spans 13 amino acids. The CDR3 here is CASSRGVGEKLFF. Written as DNA, the CDR3 is TGTGCCAGCAGCAGGGGAGTTGGAGAAAAACTGTTTTTT.